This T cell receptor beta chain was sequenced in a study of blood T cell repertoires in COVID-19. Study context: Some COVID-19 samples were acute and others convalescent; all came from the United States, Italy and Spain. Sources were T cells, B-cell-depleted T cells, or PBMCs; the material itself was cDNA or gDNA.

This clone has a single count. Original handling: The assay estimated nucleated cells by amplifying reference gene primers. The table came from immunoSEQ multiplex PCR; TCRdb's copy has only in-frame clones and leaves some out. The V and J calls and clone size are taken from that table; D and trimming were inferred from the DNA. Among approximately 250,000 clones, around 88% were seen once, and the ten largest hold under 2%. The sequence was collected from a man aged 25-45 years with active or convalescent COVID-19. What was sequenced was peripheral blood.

The CDR3 sequence is CASSIGRDAFF. Written as DNA, the CDR3 is TGTGCCAGTAGTATTGGGCGTGACGCTTTCTTT. This chain uses TRBV19 with TRBJ1-1; D gene ambiguous. The germline V gene encodes CDR1 LNHDA and CDR2 SQIVND (reference sequence). The V end was cut by 3 bases, the J end by 11 bases, with 10 bases between. The CDR3 runs 11 residues.